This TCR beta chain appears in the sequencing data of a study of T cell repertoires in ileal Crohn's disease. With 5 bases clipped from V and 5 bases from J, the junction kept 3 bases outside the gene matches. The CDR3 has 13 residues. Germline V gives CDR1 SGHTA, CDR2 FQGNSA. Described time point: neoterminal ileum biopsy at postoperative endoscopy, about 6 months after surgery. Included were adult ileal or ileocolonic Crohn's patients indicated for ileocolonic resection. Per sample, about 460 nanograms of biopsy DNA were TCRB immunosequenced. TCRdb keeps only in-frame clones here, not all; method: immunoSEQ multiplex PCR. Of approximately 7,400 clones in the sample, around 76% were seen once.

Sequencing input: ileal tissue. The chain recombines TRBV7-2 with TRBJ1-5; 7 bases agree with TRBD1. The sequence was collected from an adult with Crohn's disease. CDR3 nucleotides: TGTGCCAGCAGCCCTCAGGGGGATCAGCCCCAGCATTTT. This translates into CASSPQGDQPQHF.